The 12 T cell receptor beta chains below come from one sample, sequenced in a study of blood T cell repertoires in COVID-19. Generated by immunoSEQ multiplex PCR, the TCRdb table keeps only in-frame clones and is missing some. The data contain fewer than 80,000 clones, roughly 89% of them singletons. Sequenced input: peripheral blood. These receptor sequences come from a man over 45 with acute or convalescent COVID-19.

CDR3 sequence reads: CATSDPTSGNLYNEQFF. The CDR3 DNA follows: TGTGCCACCAGTGATCCAACTAGCGGGAATCTGTACAATGAGCAGTTCTTC. V is TRBV24-1 and J is TRBJ2-1; 10 positions match TRBD2. Germline assignment: CDR1 KGHDR and CDR2 SFDVKD. The length of the CDR3 is 17 residues. V lost 3 bases to trimming and J lost 4 bases; unmatched junction nucleotides: 8.

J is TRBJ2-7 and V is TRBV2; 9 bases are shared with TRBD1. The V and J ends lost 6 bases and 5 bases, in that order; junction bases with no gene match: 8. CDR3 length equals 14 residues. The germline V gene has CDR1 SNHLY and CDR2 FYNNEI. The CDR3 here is CASSTGQGRDEQYF. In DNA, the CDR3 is TGTGCCAGCAGCACCGGACAGGGGAGGGACGAGCAGTACTTC. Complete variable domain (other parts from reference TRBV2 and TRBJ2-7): EPEVTQTPSHQVTQMGQEVILRCVPISNHLYFYWYRQILGQKVEFLVSFYNNEISEKSEIFDDQFSVERPDGSNFTLKIRSTKLEDSAMYFCASSTGQGRDEQYFGPGTRLTVT.

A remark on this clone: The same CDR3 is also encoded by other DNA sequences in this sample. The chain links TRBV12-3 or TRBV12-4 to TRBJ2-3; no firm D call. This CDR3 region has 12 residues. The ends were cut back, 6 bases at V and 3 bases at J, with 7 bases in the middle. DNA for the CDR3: TGTGCCAGCAGCCCCGGGACAGATACGCAGTATTTT. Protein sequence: CASSPGTDTQYF.

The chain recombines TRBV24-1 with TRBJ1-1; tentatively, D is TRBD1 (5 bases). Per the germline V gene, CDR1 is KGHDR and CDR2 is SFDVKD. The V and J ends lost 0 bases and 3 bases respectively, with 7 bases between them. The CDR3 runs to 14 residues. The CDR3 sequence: CATSDLLRDTEAFF. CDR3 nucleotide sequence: TGTGCCACCAGTGATTTGCTCAGGGACACTGAAGCTTTCTTT.

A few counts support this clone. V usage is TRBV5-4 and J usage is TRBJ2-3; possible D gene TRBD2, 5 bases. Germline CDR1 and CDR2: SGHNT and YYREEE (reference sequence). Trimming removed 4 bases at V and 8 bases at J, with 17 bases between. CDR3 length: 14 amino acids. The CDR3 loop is CASSQQEGGLTQYF. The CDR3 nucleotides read TGTGCCAGCAGCCAACAAGAGGGTGGGCTTACGCAGTATTTT.

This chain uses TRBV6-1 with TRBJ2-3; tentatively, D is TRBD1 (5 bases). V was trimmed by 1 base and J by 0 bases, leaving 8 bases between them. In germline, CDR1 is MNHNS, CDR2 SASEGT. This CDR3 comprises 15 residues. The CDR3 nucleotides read TGTGCCAGCAGTGAAGTTCGGACAAGCACAGATACGCAGTATTTT. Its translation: CASSEVRTSTDTQYF.

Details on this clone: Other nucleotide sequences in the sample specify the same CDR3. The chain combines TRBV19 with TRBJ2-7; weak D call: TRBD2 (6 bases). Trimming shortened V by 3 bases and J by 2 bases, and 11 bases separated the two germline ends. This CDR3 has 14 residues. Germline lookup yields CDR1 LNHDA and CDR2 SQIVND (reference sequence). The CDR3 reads CASSIGTGAYEQYF. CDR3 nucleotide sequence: TGTGCCAGTAGTATCGGGACTGGAGCCTACGAGCAGTACTTC.

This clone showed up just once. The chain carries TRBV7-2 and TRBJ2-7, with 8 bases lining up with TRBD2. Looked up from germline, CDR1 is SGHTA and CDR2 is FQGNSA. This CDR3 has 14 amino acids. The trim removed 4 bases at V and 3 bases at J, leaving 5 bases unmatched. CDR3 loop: CASSYTSGDYEQYF. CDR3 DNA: TGTGCCAGCAGCTACACTAGCGGCGACTACGAGCAGTACTTC.

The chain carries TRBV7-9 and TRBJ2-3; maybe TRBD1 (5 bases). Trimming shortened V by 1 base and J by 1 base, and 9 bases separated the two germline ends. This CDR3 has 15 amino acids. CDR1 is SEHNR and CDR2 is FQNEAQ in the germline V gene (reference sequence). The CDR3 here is CASSLVGHRTDTQYF. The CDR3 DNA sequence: TGTGCCAGCAGCTTAGTTGGACACCGCACAGATACGCAGTATTTT.

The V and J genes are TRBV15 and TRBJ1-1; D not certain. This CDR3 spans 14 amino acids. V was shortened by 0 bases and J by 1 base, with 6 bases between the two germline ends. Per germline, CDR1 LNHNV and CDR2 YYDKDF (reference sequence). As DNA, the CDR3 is TGTGCCACCAGCAGAGATGGGAGGAACACTGAAGCTTTCTTT. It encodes CATSRDGRNTEAFF.

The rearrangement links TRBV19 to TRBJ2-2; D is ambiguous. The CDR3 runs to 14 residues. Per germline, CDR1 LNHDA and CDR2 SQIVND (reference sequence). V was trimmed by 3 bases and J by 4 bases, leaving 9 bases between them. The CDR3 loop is CASSMSPRTGELFF. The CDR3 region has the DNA TGTGCCAGTAGTATGTCCCCCCGCACCGGGGAGCTGTTTTTT.

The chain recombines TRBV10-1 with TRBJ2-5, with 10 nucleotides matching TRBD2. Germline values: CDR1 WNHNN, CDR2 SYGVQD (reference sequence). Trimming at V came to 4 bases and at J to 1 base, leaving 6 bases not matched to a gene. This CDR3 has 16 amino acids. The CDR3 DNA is TGCGCCAGCAGTGTATCAGCTAGCGGGGGCCAAGAGACCCAGTACTTC. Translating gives CASSVSASGGQETQYF.